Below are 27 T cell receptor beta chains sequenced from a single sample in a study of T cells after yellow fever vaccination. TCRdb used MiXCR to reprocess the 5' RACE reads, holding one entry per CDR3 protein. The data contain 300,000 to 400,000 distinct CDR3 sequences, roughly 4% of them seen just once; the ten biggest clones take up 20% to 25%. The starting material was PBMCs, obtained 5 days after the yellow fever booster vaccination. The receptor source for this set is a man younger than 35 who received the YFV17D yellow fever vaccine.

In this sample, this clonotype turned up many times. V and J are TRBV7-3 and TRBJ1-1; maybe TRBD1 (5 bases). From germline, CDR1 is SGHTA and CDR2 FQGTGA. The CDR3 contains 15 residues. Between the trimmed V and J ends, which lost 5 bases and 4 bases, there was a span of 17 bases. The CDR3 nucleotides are TGTGCCAGCAGCCCGACCAGGGTAACGGGCACTGAAGCTTTCTTT. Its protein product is CASSPTRVTGTEAFF. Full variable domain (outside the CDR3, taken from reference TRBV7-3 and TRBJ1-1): GAGVSQTPSNKVTEKGKYVELRCDPISGHTALYWYRQSLGQGPEFLIYFQGTGAADDSGLPNDRFFAVRPEGSVSTLKIQRTERGDSAVYLCASSPTRVTGTEAFFGQGTRLTVV.

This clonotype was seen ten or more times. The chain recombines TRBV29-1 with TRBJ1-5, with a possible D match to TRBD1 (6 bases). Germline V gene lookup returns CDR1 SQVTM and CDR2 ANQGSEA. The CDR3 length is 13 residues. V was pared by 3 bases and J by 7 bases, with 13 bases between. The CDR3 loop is CSVDPGGGQPQHF. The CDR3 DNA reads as TGCAGCGTTGATCCGGGGGGCGGACAGCCCCAGCATTTT.

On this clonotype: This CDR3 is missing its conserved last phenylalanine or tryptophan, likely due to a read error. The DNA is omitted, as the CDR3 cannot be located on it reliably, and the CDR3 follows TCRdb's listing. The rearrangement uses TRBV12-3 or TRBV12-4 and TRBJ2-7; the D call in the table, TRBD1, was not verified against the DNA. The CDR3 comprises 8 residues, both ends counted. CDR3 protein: CATRGGGP.

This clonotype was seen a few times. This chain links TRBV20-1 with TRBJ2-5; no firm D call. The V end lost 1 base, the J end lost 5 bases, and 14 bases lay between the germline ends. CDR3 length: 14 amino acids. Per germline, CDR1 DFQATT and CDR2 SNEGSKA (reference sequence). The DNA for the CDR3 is TGCAGTGCTAGAGTATCCTCTCTAGGCGAGACCCAGTACTTC. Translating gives CSARVSSLGETQYF.

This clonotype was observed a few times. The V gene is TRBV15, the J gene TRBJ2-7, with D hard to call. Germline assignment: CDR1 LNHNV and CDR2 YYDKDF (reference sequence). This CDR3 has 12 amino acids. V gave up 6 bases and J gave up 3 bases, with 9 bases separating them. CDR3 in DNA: TGTGCCACCAGTGAAGGGTTCTACGAGCAGTACGTC. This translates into CATSEGFYEQYV.

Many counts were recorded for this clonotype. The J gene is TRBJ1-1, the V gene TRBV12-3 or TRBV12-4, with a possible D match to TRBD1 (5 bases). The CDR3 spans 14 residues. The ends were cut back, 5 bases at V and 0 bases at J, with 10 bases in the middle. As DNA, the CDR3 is TGTGCCAGCAGTCCAGGGCGAGTGAACACTGAAGCTTTCTTT. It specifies CASSPGRVNTEAFF.

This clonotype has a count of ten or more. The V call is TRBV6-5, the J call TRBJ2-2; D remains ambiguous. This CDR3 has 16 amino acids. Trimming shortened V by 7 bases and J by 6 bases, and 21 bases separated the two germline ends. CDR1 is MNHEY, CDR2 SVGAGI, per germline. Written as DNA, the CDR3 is TGTGCCAGCAAACGACCAGGACGGACCCCGGCCGGGGAGCTGTTTTTT. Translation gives CASKRPGRTPAGELFF.

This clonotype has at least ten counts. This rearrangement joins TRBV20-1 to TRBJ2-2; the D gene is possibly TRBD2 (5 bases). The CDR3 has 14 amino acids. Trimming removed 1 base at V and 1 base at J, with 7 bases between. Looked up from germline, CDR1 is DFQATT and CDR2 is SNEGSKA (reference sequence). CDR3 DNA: TGCAGTGCTAGAGCCGGGATGAACACCGGGGAGCTGTTTTTT. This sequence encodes CSARAGMNTGELFF.

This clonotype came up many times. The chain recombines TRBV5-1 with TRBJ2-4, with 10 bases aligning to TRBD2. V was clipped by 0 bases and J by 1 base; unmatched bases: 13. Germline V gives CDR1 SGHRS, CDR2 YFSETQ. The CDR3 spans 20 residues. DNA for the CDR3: TGCGCCAGCAGCTTGGAGGCTAGCGGGGGCCGCTTGGGGGCCAAAAACATTCAGTACTTC. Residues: CASSLEASGGRLGAKNIQYF.

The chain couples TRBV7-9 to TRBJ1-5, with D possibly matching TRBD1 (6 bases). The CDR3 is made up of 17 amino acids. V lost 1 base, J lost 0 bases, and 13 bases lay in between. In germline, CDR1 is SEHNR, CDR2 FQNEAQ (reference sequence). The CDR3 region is CASSLVVGQASNQPQHF. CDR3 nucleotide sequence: TGTGCCAGCAGCTTAGTCGTGGGACAAGCTAGCAATCAGCCCCAGCATTTT. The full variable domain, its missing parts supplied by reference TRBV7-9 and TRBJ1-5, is DTGVSQNPRHKITKRGQNVTFRCDPISEHNRLYWYRQTLGQGPEFLTYFQNEAQLEKSRLLSDRFSAERPKGSFSTLEIQRTEQGDSAMYLCASSLVVGQASNQPQHFGDGTRLSIL.

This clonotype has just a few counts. This CDR3 is CSARRTSRNEQFF. Written as DNA, the CDR3 is TGCAGTGCTAGAAGGACTAGCAGAAATGAGCAGTTCTTC. V is TRBV20-1 and J is TRBJ2-1; the match to TRBD2 covers 8 bases. The CDR3 is 13 amino acids. The germline gives CDR1 DFQATT, CDR2 SNEGSKA (reference sequence). J lost 7 bases, V lost 2 bases, and 4 bases had no gene match.

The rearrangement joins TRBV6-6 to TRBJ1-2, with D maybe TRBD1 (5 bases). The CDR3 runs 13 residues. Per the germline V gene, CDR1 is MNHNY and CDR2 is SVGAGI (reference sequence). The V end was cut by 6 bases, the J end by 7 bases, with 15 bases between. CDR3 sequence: CASSKGRDGGYTF. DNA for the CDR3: TGTGCCAGCAGCAAGGGCAGGGACGGTGGCTACACCTTC.

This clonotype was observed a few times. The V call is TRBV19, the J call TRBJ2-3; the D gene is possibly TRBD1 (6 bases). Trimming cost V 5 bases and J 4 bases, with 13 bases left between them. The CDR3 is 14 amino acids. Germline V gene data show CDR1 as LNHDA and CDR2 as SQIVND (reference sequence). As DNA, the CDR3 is TGTGCCAGTAGTGGACAGAGGGTACCAGATACGCAGTATTTT. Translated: CASSGQRVPDTQYF.

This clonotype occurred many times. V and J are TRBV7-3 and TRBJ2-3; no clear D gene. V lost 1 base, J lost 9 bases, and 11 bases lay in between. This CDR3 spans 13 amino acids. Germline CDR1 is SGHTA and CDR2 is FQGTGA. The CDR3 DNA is TGTGCCAGCAGCTTAAACAGCGCCCAAACGCAGTATTTT. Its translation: CASSLNSAQTQYF.

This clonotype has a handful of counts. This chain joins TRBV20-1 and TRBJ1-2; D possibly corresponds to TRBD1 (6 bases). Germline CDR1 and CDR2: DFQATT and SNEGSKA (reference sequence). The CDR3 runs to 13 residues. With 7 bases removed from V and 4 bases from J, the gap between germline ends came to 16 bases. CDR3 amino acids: CSVAPRGAYGYTF. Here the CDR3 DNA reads TGCAGTGTCGCGCCACGGGGGGCCTATGGCTACACCTTC.

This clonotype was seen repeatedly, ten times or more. The CDR3 reads CASSLYSGANVLTF. The CDR3 coding sequence is TGCGCCAGCAGCTTGTACTCTGGGGCCAACGTCCTGACTTTC. The rearrangement uses TRBV5-1 and TRBJ2-6; no clear D. The CDR3 consists of 14 residues. CDR1 and CDR2 (germline): SGHRS, YFSETQ. Trimming removed 1 base at V and 0 bases at J, with 2 bases between.

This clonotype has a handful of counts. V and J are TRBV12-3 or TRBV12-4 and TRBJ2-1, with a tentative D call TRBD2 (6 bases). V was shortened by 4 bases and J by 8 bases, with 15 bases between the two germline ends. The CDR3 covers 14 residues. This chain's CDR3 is CASSWAGPRDEQFF. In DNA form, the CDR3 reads TGTGCCAGCAGTTGGGCGGGGCCCAGGGATGAGCAGTTCTTC.

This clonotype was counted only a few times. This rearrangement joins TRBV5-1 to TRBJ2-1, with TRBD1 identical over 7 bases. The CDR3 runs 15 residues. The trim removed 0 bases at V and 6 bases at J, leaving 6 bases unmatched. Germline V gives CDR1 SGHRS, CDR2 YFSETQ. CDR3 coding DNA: TGCGCCAGCAGCTTGGCGGCAGGGGGAAGCAATGAGCAGTTCTTC. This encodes CASSLAAGGSNEQFF.

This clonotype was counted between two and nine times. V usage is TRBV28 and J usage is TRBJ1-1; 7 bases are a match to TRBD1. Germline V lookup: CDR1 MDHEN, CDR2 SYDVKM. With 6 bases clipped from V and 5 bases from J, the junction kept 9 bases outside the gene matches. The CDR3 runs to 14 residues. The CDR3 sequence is CASSLTGKGTEAFF. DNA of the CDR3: TGTGCCAGCAGCCTGACAGGGAAGGGGACTGAAGCTTTCTTT.

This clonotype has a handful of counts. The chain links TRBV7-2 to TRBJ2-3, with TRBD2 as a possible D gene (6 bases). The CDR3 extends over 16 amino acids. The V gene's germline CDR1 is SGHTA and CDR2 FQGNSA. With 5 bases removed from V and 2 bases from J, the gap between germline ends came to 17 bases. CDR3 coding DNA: TGTGCCAGCAGCCCCAGAGGGTGGGGGGTCACAGATACGCAGTATTTT. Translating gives CASSPRGWGVTDTQYF.

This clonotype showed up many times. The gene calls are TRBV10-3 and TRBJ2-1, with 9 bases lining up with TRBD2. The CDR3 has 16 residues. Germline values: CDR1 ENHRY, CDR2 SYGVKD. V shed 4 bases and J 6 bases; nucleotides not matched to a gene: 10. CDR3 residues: CAISGLASGILNEQFF. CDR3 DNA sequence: TGTGCCATCAGTGGCCTGGCTAGCGGGATCCTCAATGAGCAGTTCTTC.

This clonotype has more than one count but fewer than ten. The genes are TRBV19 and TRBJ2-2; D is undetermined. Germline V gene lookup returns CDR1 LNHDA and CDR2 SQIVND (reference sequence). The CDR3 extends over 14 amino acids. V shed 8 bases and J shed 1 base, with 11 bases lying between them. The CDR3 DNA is TGTGCCAGTGCGAGGTCCGGGAACACCGGGGAGCTGTTTTTT. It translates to CASARSGNTGELFF.

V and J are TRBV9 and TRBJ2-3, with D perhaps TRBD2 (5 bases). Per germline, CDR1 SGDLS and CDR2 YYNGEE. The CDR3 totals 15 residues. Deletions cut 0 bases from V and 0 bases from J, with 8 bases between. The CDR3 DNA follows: TGTGCCAGCAGCGTAGAACGGACTAGCACAGATACGCAGTATTTT. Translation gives CASSVERTSTDTQYF.

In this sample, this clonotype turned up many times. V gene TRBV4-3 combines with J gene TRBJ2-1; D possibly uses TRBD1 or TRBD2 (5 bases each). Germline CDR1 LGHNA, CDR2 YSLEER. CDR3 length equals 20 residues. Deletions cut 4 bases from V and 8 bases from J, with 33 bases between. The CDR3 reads CASSPRGIGAGYVIGDEQFF. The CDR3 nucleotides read TGCGCCAGCAGCCCCCGGGGAATAGGGGCAGGCTACGTTATAGGGGATGAGCAGTTCTTC.

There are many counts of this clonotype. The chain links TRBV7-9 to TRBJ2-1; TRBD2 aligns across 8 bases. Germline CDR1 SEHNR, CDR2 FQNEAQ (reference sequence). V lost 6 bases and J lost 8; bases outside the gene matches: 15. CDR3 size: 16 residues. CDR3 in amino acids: CASRSPGYGGDHEQFF. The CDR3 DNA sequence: TGTGCCAGCAGATCTCCGGGTTACGGGGGGGACCATGAGCAGTTCTTC.

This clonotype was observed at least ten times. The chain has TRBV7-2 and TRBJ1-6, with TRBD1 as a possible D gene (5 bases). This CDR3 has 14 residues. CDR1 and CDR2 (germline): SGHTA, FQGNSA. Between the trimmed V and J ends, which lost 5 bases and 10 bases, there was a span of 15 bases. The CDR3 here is CASSLRDRGSPLHF. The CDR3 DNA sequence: TGTGCCAGCAGCCTCAGGGACCGAGGATCACCCCTCCACTTT.

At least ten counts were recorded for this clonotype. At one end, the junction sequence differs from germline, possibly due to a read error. Here the CDR3 DNA reads TGCGCCAGCACCCAACAGAGGGTTCGAGTCTTC. Residues: CASTQQRVRVF. The rearrangement links TRBV5-1 to TRBJ2-1, with a possible D match to TRBD2 (5 bases). This CDR3 comprises 11 residues. Germline CDR1 SGHRS, CDR2 YFSETQ.